This T cell receptor (beta chain) is from a study of cytomegalovirus exposure and HLA in healthy donors. The ends lost 2 bases at V and 12 bases at J; junction bases unmatched: 13. Germline CDR1 MNHEY, CDR2 SVGAGI. The CDR3 is 15 residues long. PCR amplification relied on 60 Vbeta primers (plus 13 Jbeta primers). Sequencing was performed with immunoSEQ multiplex PCR; in TCRdb, only in-frame clones are kept and a portion is missing. Among 200,000 or so clones listed, 82% were seen once. Whole-study results and caveats: Specificity of a few CMV-associated chains for CMV antigens was verified in vitro. Most TCR sequences were seen very rarely across donors, but some public TCRs occurred in many. Later analysis identified a missense DCLRE1C variant that was linked to TCR beta V- and J-gene trimming.

As for this clone: Its specificity is unknown.

The rearrangement uses TRBV6-5 and TRBJ2-7, with 10 bases that match TRBD2. The sequenced material came from PBMCs. The clonotype originates from a middle-aged woman in good health and CMV-seronegative. The CDR3, as DNA: TGTGCCAGCAGTTACGGTCCAGGGACTAGCGACAAGCTGTACTTC. This gives the protein CASSYGPGTSDKLYF.